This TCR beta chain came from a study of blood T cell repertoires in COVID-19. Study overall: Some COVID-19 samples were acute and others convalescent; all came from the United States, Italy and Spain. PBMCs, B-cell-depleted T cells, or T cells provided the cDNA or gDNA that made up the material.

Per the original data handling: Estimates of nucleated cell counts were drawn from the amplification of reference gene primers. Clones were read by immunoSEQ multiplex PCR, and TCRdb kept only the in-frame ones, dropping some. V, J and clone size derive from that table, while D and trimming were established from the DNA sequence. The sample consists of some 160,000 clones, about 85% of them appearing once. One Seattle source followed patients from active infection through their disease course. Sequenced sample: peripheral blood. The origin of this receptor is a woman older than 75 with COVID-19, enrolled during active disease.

CDR3 DNA sequence: TGTGCCAGCAGGGGACAGTACAGTGGGAGCAATCAGCCCCAGCATTTT. It is translated as CASRGQYSGSNQPQHF. This chain uses TRBV28 with TRBJ1-5, with 7 bases that match TRBD1. The CDR3 length is 16 residues. The germline gives CDR1 MDHEN, CDR2 SYDVKM. The junction had 9 bases not matched to a gene; V was cut back by 6 bases and J by 1 base.